The rows below give T cell receptor beta chains drawn from one sample of a study of graft-versus-host responses after intestinal transplantation. The repertoire was sequenced with immunoSEQ multiplex PCR; TCRdb's copy has only in-frame clones and lacks some. Altogether about 88,000 clones are present, 85% to 90% being singletons, with the ten largest covering over 0.1%. No cognate antigen is known for these TCRs. Sequencing used unstimulated CD4+ T cells sorted from spleen or lymph node cells, obtained before intestinal transplant. These receptors came from a human donor who received an intestinal transplant. CDR3s include the opening cysteine and the closing phenylalanine or tryptophan. A D gene is named only where the DNA matches it firmly. Size is omitted from some rows. Given values are once, few, many or a class for expanded clones.

d_call | j_call | v_call | clone_size | cdr3_aa | cdr3_nt
TRBD1 | TRBJ1-6 | TRBV6-1 | - | CASSRDSSYNSPLHF | TGTGCCAGCAGTCGGGACAGCTCCTATAATTCACCCCTCCACTTT
- | TRBJ1-5 | TRBV2 | - | CASSESSQPQHF | TGTGCCAGCAGTGAATCTTCCCAGCCCCAGCATTTT
TRBD1 | TRBJ1-2 | TRBV5-4 | - | CASSLPDRGAYGYTF | TGTGCCAGCAGCTTACCGGACAGGGGGGCCTATGGCTACACCTTC
- | TRBJ1-1 | TRBV5-6 | - | CASSFLDGKNTEAFF | TGTGCCAGCAGCTTTTTGGACGGGAAGAACACTGAAGCTTTCTTT
- | TRBJ1-1 | TRBV7-3 | once | CASSSSPDTEAFF | TGTGCCAGCAGCTCATCCCCAGACACTGAAGCTTTCTTT
- | TRBJ2-1 | TRBV2 | - | CASREYLNEQFF | TGTGCCAGCAGGGAGTATCTGAATGAGCAGTTCTTC
TRBD2 | TRBJ2-3 | TRBV11-2 | once | CASSLGGWGTDTQYF | TGTGCCAGCAGCTTGGGAGGGTGGGGCACAGATACGCAGTATTTT
TRBD1 | TRBJ1-6 | TRBV27 | once | CASSGDRGYNSPLHF | TGTGCCAGCAGTGGGGACAGGGGGTATAATTCACCCCTCCACTTT
TRBD1 | TRBJ2-7 | TRBV10-3 | once | CANSGTDYEQYF | TGTGCCAATTCCGGGACAGACTACGAGCAGTACTTC
TRBD1 | TRBJ2-7 | TRBV5-1 | few | CASSLGQGATYEQYF | TGCGCCAGCAGCTTGGGACAGGGGGCTACCTACGAGCAGTACTTC
- | TRBJ2-7 | TRBV5-4 | - | CASSLDGGAGEQYF | TGTGCCAGCAGCTTGGATGGGGGGGCGGGCGAGCAGTACTTC
- | TRBJ1-2 | TRBV6-5 | - | CASSSRSYGYTF | TGTGCCAGCAGCTCCCGGTCCTATGGCTACACCTTC
- | TRBJ2-1 | TRBV18 | - | CASSPPFRGGADSALNEQFF | TGTGCCAGCTCACCGCCTTTCCGCGGGGGCGCCGACTCAGCCCTCAATGAGCAGTTCTTC
TRBD1 | TRBJ2-7 | TRBV27 | - | CASSPRQGVSYEQYF | TGTGCCAGCAGTCCCCGACAGGGGGTCTCCTACGAGCAGTACTTC
- | TRBJ1-4 | TRBV25-1 | once | CASSRWHATNEKLFF | TGTGCCAGCAGCCGATGGCACGCAACTAATGAAAAACTGTTTTTT
- | TRBJ2-1 | TRBV5-1 | few | CASSPWAPGPYNEQFF | TGCGCCAGCAGCCCCTGGGCCCCAGGCCCCTACAATGAGCAGTTCTTC
TRBD2 | TRBJ2-2 | TRBV2 | - | CASSEGGQGRSGELFF | TGTGCCAGCAGTGAGGGAGGGCAGGGAAGATCCGGGGAGCTGTTTTTT
TRBD1 | TRBJ1-4 | TRBV25-1 | - | CASSQLGQGIEKLFF | TGTGCCAGCAGTCAACTAGGACAGGGGATTGAAAAACTGTTTTTT
- | TRBJ2-2 | TRBV19 | - | CASSIWGVTGELFF | TGTGCCAGTAGTATTTGGGGGGTCACCGGGGAGCTGTTTTTT
TRBD2 | TRBJ2-1 | TRBV7-3 | - | CASLTSGGRNEQFF | TGTGCCAGTTTGACTAGCGGGGGACGCAATGAGCAGTTCTTC
TRBD1 | TRBJ1-5 | TRBV27 | - | CASSYRDRNQPQHF | TGTGCCAGCAGTTACCGGGACAGGAATCAGCCCCAGCATTTT
- | TRBJ2-1 | TRBV11-1 | - | CASSLEVAGLHHNEQFF | TGTGCCAGCAGCTTAGAGGTCGCGGGGCTACATCACAATGAGCAGTTCTTC
TRBD2 | TRBJ2-3 | TRBV5-5 | - | CASSSGLAGGTDTQYF | TGTGCCAGCAGCTCGGGACTAGCGGGGGGCACAGATACGCAGTATTTT
TRBD2 | TRBJ2-7 | TRBV7-9 | - | CASSLLSGLAPYEQYF | TGTGCCAGCAGCTTACTATCAGGACTAGCACCCTACGAGCAGTACTTC
TRBD1 | TRBJ1-2 | TRBV5-1 | - | CASSPAGGRDGYTF | TGCGCCAGCAGCCCCGCAGGGGGGAGAGATGGCTACACCTTC
- | TRBJ1-5 | TRBV18 | - | CASSPSSGLTQPQHF | TGTGCCAGCTCACCATCGTCAGGGCTTACTCAGCCCCAGCATTTT
- | TRBJ1-3 | TRBV4-1 | - | CASSQDNQDPGNTIYF | TGCGCCAGCAGCCAGGACAACCAGGACCCGGGAAACACCATATATTTT
- | TRBJ1-2 | TRBV10-3 | - | CAISGRLGLDYGYTF | TGTGCCATCAGTGGAAGGTTGGGGCTTGACTATGGCTACACCTTC
- | TRBJ1-4 | TRBV6-1 | - | CASSGTPVPGKLFF | TGTGCCAGCAGTGGAACGCCCGTACCCGGAAAACTGTTTTTT
- | TRBJ1-2 | TRBV21-1 | - | CASSKERQPYGYTF | TGTGCCAGCAGCAAAGAAAGACAGCCCTATGGCTACACCTTC
- | TRBJ2-2 | TRBV6-1 | - | CASSVSGTNTGELFF | TGTGCCAGCAGTGTATCAGGGACGAACACCGGGGAGCTGTTTTTT
- | TRBJ1-2 | TRBV6-5 | - | CASSYLGQGNYGYTF | TGTGCCAGCAGTTACCTCGGGCAGGGAAACTATGGCTACACCTTC
TRBD1 | TRBJ1-5 | TRBV29-1 | - | CNHARTGGIFEPQHF | TGCAACCACGCCCGGACAGGGGGGATCTTTGAGCCCCAGCATTTT
TRBD1 | TRBJ1-2 | TRBV19 | - | CASRGTGIYGYTF | TGTGCCAGCCGAGGGACAGGCATCTATGGCTACACCTTC
- | TRBJ2-7 | TRBV11-2 | - | CASSVGGRPYEQYF | TGTGCCAGCAGCGTAGGGGGGCGGCCCTACGAGCAGTACTTC
TRBD1 | TRBJ2-2 | TRBV5-1 | - | CASSPGQATGELFF | TGCGCCAGCAGCCCCGGACAGGCCACCGGGGAGCTGTTTTTT
- | TRBJ2-3 | TRBV5-1 | - | CASSLGGTSTDTQYF | TGCGCCAGCAGCTTGGGGGGGACTAGCACAGATACGCAGTATTTT
- | TRBJ2-1 | TRBV19 | - | CASTLTGIIGEQFF | TGTGCCAGTACTCTCACAGGGATCATCGGGGAGCAGTTCTTC
- | TRBJ2-5 | TRBV5-5 | - | CASSIQGIGETQYF | TGTGCCAGCAGCATACAGGGTATTGGGGAGACCCAGTACTTC
- | TRBJ1-2 | TRBV18 | - | CASSPPSPRVDGYTF | TGTGCCAGCTCACCACCGTCTCCACGGGTCGATGGCTACACCTTC
- | TRBJ2-7 | TRBV2 | - | CASGGIIYEQYF | TGTGCCTCCGGGGGAATCATCTACGAGCAGTACTTC
- | TRBJ1-4 | TRBV18 | - | CASSTTGLRANEKLFF | TGTGCCAGCTCGACCACAGGGTTAAGGGCTAATGAAAAACTGTTTTTT
TRBD1 | TRBJ2-7 | TRBV5-4 | - | CASSLGDRGAYEQYF | TGTGCCAGCAGCTTAGGGGACAGGGGAGCCTACGAGCAGTACTTC
TRBD1 | TRBJ2-7 | TRBV28 | - | CATQRRGQGFGEQYF | TGTGCCACCCAACGGCGGGGACAGGGGTTTGGCGAGCAGTACTTC
TRBD1 | TRBJ1-5 | TRBV9 | - | CASSGGQGLNQPQHF | TGTGCCAGCAGCGGCGGACAGGGCCTCAATCAGCCCCAGCATTTT
TRBD1 | TRBJ2-1 | TRBV6-5 | once | CASRTGQGRDEQFF | TGTGCCAGCAGGACCGGACAGGGGAGGGATGAGCAGTTCTTC
TRBD1 | TRBJ2-7 | TRBV6-8 | once | CASSSAGGNRYEQYF | TGTGCCAGCAGTTCGGCAGGGGGTAATAGGTACGAGCAGTACTTC
- | TRBJ1-2 | TRBV6-6 | - | CASSSRGGNYGYTF | TGTGCCAGCAGTTCACGGGGTGGGAATTATGGCTACACCTTC
TRBD2 | TRBJ2-7 | TRBV9 | - | CASSPRGRADEQYF | TGTGCCAGCAGCCCCCGGGGGAGGGCCGACGAGCAGTACTTC
- | TRBJ2-1 | TRBV4-1 | few | CASSRVAQSSYNEQFF | TGCGCCAGCAGCCGAGTAGCGCAAAGCTCCTACAATGAGCAGTTCTTC
TRBD1 | TRBJ2-3 | TRBV9 | - | CASSVGQGGTDTQYF | TGTGCCAGCAGCGTAGGACAGGGTGGGACAGATACGCAGTATTTT
- | TRBJ2-7 | TRBV7-8 | once | CASSFSGTYEQYF | TGTGCCAGCAGCTTCTCAGGTACCTACGAGCAGTACTTC
- | TRBJ1-1 | TRBV6-5 | few | CASRPRQNTEAFF | TGTGCCAGCAGACCCCGACAGAACACTGAAGCTTTCTTT
TRBD1 | TRBJ1-5 | TRBV5-1 | - | CASSFLPTGTGGNQPQHF | TGCGCCAGCAGCTTCCTACCCACCGGGACAGGGGGAAATCAGCCCCAGCATTTT